The 9 T cell receptor beta chains listed next were all sequenced from one sample in a study of beta chain features in type 1 diabetes. Isolated RNA was reverse transcribed in full, so expressed TCRB transcripts were sequenced. Here immunoSEQ multiplex PCR was the method, and the copy in TCRdb shows in-frame clones only, minus some. This table holds about 340,000 clones, 7% to 9% found once. Sequencing was carried out using central memory CD4+ T cells from blood. These receptors were obtained from a woman aged 18-35 years in good health.

The J gene is TRBJ2-7, the V gene TRBV6-5; no clear D gene. Germline-derived CDR1 and CDR2 are MNHEY and SVGAGI. Trimming took 7 bases from V and 3 from J, leaving 19 bases between them. The CDR3 runs to 15 residues. The CDR3 reads CASKLRSGQDYEQYF. CDR3 DNA sequence: TGTGCCAGCAAATTACGGTCGGGTCAGGACTACGAGCAGTACTTC.

The sample holds a few counts of this clone. The V call is TRBV6-5, the J call TRBJ2-5, with D perhaps assigned TRBD1 or TRBD2 (5 bases each). CDR1 is MNHEY and CDR2 is SVGAGI in the germline V gene. Between the trimmed V and J ends, which lost 5 bases and 5 bases, there was a span of 15 bases. CDR3 length: 14 amino acids. The CDR3 here is CASSNRQRSETQYF. DNA for the CDR3: TGTGCCAGCAGTAACAGACAGCGGTCTGAGACCCAGTACTTC.

This clone was seen only a few times. The V and J genes are TRBV4-3 and TRBJ2-1; 8 bases are a match to TRBD1. The CDR3 is made up of 15 amino acids. J was trimmed by 8 bases and V by 2 bases; bases with no gene match: 8. The V gene's germline CDR1 is LGHNA and CDR2 YSLEER. The CDR3 nucleotides read TGCGCCAGCAGCCAACTGACAGGGGAAAGTGATGAGCAGTTCTTC. It translates to CASSQLTGESDEQFF.

The gene calls are TRBV7-2 and TRBJ2-7; D is perhaps TRBD1 (6 bases). CDR1 and CDR2 from the germline V gene are SGHTA and FQGNSA. V lost 5 bases and J lost 2, with 22 bases in between. The CDR3 is 17 residues long. The CDR3 nucleotides read TGTGCCAGCAGCCCTAATCGGGCCCGAGGACAGACCTACGAGCAGTACTTC. As protein: CASSPNRARGQTYEQYF.

This clone was observed a handful of times. This rearrangement joins TRBV5-5 to TRBJ1-1; D is ambiguous. The CDR3 spans 11 residues. Germline assignment: CDR1 SGHKS and CDR2 YYEKEE (reference sequence). V lost 4 bases and J lost 1, with 2 bases in between. The CDR3 DNA reads TGTGCCAGCAGCCGGAACACTGAAGCTTTCTTT. This encodes CASSRNTEAFF.

This clone occurred a few times. The V call is TRBV7-8, the J call TRBJ2-7, with TRBD2 identical over 8 bases. The CDR3 is made up of 15 amino acids. Trimming cost V 6 bases and J 2 bases; bases outside gene matches: 9. Germline V gene lookup returns CDR1 SGHVS and CDR2 FQNEAQ. The CDR3 nucleotides read TGTGCCAGCAGGCGGGCGGGAGGCCCCGCCTACGAGCAGTACTTC. This gives the protein CASRRAGGPAYEQYF.

This clone was detected only a few times. The chain carries TRBV28 and TRBJ2-3; TRBD1 agrees at 7 bases. The germline CDR1 and CDR2 sequences are MDHEN and SYDVKM. With V trimmed by 6 bases and J by 4 bases, 4 bases remained unmatched. The CDR3 has 13 amino acids. The CDR3 DNA sequence: TGTGCCAGCAGGATCCAGGGGGCAGATACGCAGTATTTT. It is translated as CASRIQGADTQYF.

The sample holds a few counts of this clone. The V gene is TRBV10-3, the J gene TRBJ2-7, with 7 bases identical to TRBD1. Germline V gives CDR1 ENHRY, CDR2 SYGVKD. Trimming took 5 bases from V and 2 from J; bases not matched to a gene: 3. The length of the CDR3 is 13 residues. CDR3 DNA: TGTGCCATCAGTCGGACAGGAGCCTACGAGCAGTACTTC. This translates into CAISRTGAYEQYF.

Only a few counts were recorded for this clone. The chain has TRBV7-8 and TRBJ1-4; the D is unclear. V lost 5 bases to trimming and J lost 8 bases, with 12 bases between them. The CDR3 is made up of 13 amino acids. Germline V gene sequence: CDR1 SGHVS, CDR2 FQNEAQ. The CDR3 sequence: CASSADRREKLFF. The CDR3 nucleotides are TGTGCCAGCAGCGCAGACCGACGCGAAAAACTGTTTTTT.